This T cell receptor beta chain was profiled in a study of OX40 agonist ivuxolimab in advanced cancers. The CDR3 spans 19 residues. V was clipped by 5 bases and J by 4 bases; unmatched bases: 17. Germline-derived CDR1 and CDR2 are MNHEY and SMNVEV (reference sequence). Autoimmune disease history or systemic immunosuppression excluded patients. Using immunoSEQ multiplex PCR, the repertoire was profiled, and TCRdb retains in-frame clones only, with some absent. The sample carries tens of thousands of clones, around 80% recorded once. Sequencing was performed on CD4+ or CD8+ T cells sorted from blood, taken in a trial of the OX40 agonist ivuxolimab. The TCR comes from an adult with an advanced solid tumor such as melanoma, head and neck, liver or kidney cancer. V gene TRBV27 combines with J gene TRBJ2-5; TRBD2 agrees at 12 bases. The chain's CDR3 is CASSRTGTSGPGRRETQYF. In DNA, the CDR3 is TGTGCCAGCAGTCGTACCGGGACTAGCGGGCCAGGGCGTCGAGAGACCCAGTACTTC.